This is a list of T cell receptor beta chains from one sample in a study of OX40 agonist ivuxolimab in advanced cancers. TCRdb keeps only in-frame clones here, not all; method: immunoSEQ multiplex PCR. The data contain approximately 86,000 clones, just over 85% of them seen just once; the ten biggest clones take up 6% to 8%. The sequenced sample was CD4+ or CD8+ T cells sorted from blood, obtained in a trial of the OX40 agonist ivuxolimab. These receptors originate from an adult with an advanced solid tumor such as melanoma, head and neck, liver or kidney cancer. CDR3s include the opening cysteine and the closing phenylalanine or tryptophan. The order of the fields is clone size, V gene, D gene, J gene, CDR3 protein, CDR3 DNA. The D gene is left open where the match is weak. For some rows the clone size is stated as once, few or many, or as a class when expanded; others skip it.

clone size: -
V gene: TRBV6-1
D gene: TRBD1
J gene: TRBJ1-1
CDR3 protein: CASSPRQGASTEAFF
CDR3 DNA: TGTGCCAGCAGTCCCCGACAGGGGGCGAGCACTGAAGCTTTCTTT

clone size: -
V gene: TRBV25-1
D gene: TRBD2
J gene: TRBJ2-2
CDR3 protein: CATRRGLAGGRAGELFF
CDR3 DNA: TGTGCCACCCGCCGGGGACTAGCGGGAGGGCGAGCCGGGGAGCTGTTTTTT

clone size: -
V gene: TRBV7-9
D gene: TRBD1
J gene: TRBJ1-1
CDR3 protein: CASSRTGVNTEAFF
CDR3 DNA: TGTGCCAGCAGCCGGACAGGGGTGAACACTGAAGCTTTCTTT

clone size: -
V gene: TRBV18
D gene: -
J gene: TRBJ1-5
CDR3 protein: CASSPTGTQPQHF
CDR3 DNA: TGTGCCAGCTCACCAACAGGGACTCAGCCCCAGCATTTT

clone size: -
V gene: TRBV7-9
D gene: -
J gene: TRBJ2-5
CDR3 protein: CASSLKETQYF
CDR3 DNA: TGTGCCAGCTCCTTAAAAGAGACCCAGTACTTC

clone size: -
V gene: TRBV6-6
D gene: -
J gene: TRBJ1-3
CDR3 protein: CASSSVESGNTIYF
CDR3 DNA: TGTGCCAGCAGTTCGGTAGAATCTGGAAACACCATATATTTT

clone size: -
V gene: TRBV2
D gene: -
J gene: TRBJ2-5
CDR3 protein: CASSGGGSQTQYF
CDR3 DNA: TGTGCCAGCAGTGGAGGGGGTAGCCAGACCCAGTACTTC

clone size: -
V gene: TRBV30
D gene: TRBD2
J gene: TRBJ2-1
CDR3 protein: CAWSSGSSYNEQFF
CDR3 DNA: TGTGCCTGGAGTAGCGGGAGCTCCTACAATGAGCAGTTCTTC

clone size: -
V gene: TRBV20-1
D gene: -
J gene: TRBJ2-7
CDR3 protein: CSARYGSEQYF
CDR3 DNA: TGCAGTGCTAGGTACGGGAGCGAGCAGTACTTC

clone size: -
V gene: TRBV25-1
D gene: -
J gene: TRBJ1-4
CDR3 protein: CASSEYEKLFF
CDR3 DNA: TGTGCCAGCAGTGAGTATGAAAAACTGTTTTTT

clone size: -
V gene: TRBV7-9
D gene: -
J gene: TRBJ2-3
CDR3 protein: CASSLAPAGIDTQYF
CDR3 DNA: TGTGCCAGCAGCTTAGCGCCCGCGGGTATAGATACGCAGTATTTT

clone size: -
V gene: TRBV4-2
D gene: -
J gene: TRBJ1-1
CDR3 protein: CASSPGTGIEAFF
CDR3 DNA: TGTGCCAGCAGCCCCGGGACGGGAATCGAAGCTTTCTTT

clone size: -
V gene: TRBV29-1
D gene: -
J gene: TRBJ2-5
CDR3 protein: CSVQKRAGETQYF
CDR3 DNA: TGCAGCGTTCAGAAGAGGGCCGGGGAGACCCAGTACTTC

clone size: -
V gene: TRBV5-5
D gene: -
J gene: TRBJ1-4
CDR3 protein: CASSFDGNEKLFF
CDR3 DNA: TGTGCCAGCAGCTTTGACGGTAATGAAAAACTGTTTTTT

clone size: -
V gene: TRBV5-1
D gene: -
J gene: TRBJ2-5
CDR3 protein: CASSLAANQETQYF
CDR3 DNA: TGCGCCAGCAGCTTGGCGGCCAACCAAGAGACCCAGTACTTC

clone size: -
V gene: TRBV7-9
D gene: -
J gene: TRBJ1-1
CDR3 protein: CASKRSLIGTEAFF
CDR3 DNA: TGTGCCAGCAAAAGGAGCCTTATTGGCACTGAAGCTTTCTTT

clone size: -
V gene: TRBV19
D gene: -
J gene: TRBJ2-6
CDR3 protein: CASTRAYSGANVLTF
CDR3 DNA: TGTGCCAGTACGCGAGCCTACTCTGGGGCCAACGTCCTGACTTTC

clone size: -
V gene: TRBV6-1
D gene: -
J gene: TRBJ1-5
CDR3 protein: CASSEVGRQPQHF
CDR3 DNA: TGTGCCAGCAGTGAAGTGGGTCGTCAGCCCCAGCATTTT

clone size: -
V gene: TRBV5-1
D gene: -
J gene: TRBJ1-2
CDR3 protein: CASSLQGDGYTF
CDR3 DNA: TGCGCCAGCAGCTTACAGGGAGATGGCTACACCTTC

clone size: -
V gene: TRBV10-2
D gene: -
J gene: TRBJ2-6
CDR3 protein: CASTQGVYGANVLTF
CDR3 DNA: TGCGCCAGCACCCAAGGTGTCTATGGGGCCAACGTCCTGACTTTC

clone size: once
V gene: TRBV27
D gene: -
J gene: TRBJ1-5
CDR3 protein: CASSLSTNQPQHF
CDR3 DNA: TGTGCCAGCAGTTTATCAACGAATCAGCCCCAGCATTTT

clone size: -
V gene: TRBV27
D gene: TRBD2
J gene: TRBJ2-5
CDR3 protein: CASSFAGVGKETQYF
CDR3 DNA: TGTGCCAGCAGTTTCGCGGGAGTGGGGAAAGAGACCCAGTACTTC

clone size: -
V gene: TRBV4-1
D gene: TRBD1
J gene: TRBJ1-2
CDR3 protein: CASSQGGTGNYGYTF
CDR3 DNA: TGCGCCAGCAGCCAAGGCGGGACAGGGAACTATGGCTACACCTTC

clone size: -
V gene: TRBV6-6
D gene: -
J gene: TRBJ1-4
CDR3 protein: CASGGNEKLFF
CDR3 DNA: TGTGCCAGCGGGGGAAATGAAAAACTGTTTTTT

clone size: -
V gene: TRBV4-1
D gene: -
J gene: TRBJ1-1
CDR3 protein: CASSQLGGSGLDTEAFF
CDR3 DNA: TGCGCCAGCAGCCAATTAGGAGGATCAGGTCTGGACACTGAAGCTTTCTTT

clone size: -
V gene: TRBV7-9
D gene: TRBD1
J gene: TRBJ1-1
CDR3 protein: CASSPRQGWATEAFF
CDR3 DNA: TGTGCCAGCAGCCCAAGACAGGGCTGGGCCACTGAAGCTTTCTTT